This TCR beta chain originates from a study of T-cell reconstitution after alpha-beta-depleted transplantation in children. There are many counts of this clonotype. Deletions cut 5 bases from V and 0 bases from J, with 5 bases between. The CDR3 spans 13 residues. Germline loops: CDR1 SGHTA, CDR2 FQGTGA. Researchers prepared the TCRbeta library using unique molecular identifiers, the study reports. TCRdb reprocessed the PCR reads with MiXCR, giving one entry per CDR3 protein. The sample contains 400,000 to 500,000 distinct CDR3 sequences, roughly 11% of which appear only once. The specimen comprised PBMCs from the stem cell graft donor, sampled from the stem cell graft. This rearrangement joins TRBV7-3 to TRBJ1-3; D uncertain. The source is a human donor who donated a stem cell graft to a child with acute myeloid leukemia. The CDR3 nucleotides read TGTGCCAGCAGCCGGGACTCTGGAAACACCATATATTTT. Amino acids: CASSRDSGNTIYF.